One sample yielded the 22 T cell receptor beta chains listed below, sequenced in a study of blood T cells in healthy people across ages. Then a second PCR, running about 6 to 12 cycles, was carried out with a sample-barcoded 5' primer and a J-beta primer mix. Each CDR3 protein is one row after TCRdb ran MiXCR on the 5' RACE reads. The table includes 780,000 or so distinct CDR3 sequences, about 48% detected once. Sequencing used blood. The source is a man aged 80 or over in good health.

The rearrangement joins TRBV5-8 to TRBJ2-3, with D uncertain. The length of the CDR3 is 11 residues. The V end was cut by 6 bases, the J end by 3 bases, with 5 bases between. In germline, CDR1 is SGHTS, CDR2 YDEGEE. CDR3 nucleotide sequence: TGTGCCAGCATGAGGACAGATACGCAGTATTTT. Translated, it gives CASMRTDTQYF.

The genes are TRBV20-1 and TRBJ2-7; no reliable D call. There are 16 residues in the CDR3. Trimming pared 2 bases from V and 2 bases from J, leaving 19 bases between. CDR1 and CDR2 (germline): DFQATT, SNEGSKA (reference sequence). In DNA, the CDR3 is TGCAGTGCTAGACTTAACCTGGGCGGCCCTCCCTACGAGCAGTACTTC. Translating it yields CSARLNLGGPPYEQYF.

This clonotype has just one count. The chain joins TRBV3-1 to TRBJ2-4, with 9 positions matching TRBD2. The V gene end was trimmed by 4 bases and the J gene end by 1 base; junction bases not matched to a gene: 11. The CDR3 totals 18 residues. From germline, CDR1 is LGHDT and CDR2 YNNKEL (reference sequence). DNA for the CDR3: TGTGCCAGCAGCCCCCCGCTAGCGGGAAAGTGGGCCAAAAACATTCAGTACTTC. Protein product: CASSPPLAGKWAKNIQYF.

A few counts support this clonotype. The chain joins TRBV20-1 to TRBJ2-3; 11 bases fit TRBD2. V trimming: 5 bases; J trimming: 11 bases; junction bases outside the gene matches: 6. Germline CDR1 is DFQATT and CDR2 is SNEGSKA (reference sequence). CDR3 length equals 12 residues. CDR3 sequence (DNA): TGCAGTGCTCGGGGACTAGCGGAGATGCAGTATTTT. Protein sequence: CSARGLAEMQYF.

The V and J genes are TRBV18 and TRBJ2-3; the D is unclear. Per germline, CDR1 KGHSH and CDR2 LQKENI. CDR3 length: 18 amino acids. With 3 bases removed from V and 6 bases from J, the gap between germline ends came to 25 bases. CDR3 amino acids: CASSPLGSLSAPLDTQYF. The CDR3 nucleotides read TGTGCCAGCTCACCCCTAGGTAGTCTGAGCGCTCCGTTGGATACGCAGTATTTT. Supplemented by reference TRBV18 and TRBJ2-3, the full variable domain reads NAGVMQNPRHLVRRRGQEARLRCSPMKGHSHVYWYRQLPEEGLKFMVYLQKENIIDESGMPKERFSAEFPKEGPSILRIQQVVRGDSAAYFCASSPLGSLSAPLDTQYFGPGTRLTVL.

CDR3 nucleotides: TGTGCCAGCTCACAAAATTCCCCTCGCTCCTACAATGAGCAGTTCTTC. Translated: CASSQNSPRSYNEQFF. J is TRBJ2-1 and V is TRBV18; D remains unclear. The CDR3 extends over 16 amino acids. CDR1 and CDR2 (germline): KGHSH, LQKENI. Trimming took off 4 bases at V and 0 bases at J, with 13 bases between the two ends.

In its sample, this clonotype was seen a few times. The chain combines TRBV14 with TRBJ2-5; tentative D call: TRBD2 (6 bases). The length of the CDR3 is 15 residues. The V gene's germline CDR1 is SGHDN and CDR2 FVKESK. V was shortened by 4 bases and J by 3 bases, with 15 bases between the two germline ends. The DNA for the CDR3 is TGTGCCAGCAGCCGATGGGACTCGGCGGAAGAGACCCAGTACTTC. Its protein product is CASSRWDSAEETQYF.

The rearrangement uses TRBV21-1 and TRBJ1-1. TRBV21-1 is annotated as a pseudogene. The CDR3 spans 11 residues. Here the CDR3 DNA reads TGTGCCAGCAGCAAGGAGGGTGAAGCTTTCTTT. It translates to CASSKEGEAFF.

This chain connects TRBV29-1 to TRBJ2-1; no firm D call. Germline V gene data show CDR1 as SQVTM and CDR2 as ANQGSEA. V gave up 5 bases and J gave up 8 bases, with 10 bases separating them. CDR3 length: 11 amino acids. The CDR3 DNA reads TGCAGCGTTCGGTACTTGGATGAGCAGTTCTTC. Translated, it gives CSVRYLDEQFF.

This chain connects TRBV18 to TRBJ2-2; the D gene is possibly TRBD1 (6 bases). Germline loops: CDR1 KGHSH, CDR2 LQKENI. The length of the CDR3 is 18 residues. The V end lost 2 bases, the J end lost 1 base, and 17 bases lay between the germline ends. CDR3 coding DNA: TGTGCCAGCTCACCATTCCCTCCCGACAGGCTGAACACCGGGGAGCTGTTTTTT. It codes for CASSPFPPDRLNTGELFF. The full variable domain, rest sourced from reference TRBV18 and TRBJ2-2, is NAGVMQNPRHLVRRRGQEARLRCSPMKGHSHVYWYRQLPEEGLKFMVYLQKENIIDESGMPKERFSAEFPKEGPSILRIQQVVRGDSAAYFCASSPFPPDRLNTGELFFGEGSRLTVL.

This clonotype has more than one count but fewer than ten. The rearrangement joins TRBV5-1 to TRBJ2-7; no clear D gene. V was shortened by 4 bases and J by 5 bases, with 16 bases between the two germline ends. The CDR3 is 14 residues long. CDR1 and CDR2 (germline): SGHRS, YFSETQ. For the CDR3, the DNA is TGCGCCAGCAGCGCTGGTATGAGTAACCACGAGCAGTACTTC. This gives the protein CASSAGMSNHEQYF.

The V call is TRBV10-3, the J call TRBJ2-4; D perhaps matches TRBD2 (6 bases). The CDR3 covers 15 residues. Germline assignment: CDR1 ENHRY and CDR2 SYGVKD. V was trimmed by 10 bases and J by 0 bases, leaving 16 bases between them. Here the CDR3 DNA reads TGTGCCACTTCGGGGGACTTCCTAGCCAAAAACATTCAGTACTTC. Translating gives CATSGDFLAKNIQYF.

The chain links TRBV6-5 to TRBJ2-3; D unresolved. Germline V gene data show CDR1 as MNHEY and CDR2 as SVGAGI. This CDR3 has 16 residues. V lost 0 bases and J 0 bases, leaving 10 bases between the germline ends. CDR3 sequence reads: CASSYSPSPSTDTQYF. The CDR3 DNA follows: TGTGCCAGCAGTTACTCCCCGAGCCCGAGCACAGATACGCAGTATTTT.

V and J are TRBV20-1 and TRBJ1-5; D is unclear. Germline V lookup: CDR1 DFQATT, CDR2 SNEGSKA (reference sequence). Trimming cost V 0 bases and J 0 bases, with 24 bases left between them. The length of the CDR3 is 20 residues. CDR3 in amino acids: CSARESWAGQTENSNQPQHF. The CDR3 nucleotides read TGCAGTGCTAGAGAGAGTTGGGCAGGTCAGACTGAAAATAGCAATCAGCCCCAGCATTTT.

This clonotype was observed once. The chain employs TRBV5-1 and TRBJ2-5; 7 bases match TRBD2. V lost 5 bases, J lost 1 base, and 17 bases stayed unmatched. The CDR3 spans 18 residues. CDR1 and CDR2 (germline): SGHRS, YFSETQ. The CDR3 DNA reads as TGCGCCAGCAGTCTGTCCCGGGGTAGCGGGCGCATCCAAGAGACCCAGTACTTC. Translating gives CASSLSRGSGRIQETQYF.

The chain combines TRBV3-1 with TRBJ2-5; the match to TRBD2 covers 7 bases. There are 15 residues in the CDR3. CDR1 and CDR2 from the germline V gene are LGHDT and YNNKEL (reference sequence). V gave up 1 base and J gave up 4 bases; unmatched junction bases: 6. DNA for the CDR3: TGTGCCAGCAGCCAAGCTAGCGGCGTGGGAGAGACCCAGTACTTC. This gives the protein CASSQASGVGETQYF.

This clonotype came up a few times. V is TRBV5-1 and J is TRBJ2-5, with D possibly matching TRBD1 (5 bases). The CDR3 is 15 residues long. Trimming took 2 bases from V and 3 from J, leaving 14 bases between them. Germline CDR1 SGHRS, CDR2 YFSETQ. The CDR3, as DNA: TGCGCCAGCAGCTTTCAGGGTGTAGGGGAAGAGACCCAGTACTTC. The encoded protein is CASSFQGVGEETQYF.

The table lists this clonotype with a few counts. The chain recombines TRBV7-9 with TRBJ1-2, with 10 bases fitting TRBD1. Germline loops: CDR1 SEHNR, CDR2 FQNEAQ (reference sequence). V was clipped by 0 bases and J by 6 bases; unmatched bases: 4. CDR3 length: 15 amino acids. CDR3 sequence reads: CASSLAGTGANGYTF. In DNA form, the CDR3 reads TGTGCCAGCAGCTTAGCCGGGACAGGGGCGAATGGCTACACCTTC. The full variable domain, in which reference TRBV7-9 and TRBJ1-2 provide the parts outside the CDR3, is DTGVSQNPRHKITKRGQNVTFRCDPISEHNRLYWYRQTLGQGPEFLTYFQNEAQLEKSRLLSDRFSAERPKGSFSTLEIQRTEQGDSAMYLCASSLAGTGANGYTFGSGTRLTVV.

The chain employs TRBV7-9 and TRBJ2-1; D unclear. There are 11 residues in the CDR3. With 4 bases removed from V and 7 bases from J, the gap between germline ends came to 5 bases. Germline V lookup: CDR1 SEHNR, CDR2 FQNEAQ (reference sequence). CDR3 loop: CASSSINEQFF. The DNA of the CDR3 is TGTGCCAGCAGCTCGATAAATGAGCAGTTCTTC.

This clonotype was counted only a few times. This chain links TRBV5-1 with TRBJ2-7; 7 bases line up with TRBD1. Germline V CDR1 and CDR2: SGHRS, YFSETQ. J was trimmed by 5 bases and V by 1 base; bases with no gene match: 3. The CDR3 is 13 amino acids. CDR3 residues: CASSLKGADEQYF. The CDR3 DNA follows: TGCGCCAGCAGCTTGAAGGGGGCCGACGAGCAGTACTTC.

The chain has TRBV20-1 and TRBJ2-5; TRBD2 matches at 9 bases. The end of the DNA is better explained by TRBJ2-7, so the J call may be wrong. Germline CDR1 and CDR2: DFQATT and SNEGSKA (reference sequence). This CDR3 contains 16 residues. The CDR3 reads CSARDNLAGFSYEQYF. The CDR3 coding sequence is TGCAGTGCTAGAGATAACCTAGCGGGATTTTCCTACGAGCAGTACTTC.

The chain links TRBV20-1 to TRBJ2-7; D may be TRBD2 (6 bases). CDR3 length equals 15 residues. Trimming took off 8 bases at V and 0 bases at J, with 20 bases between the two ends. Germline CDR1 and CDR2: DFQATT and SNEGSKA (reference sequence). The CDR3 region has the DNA TGCAGTTTTGGCGACCGGGACGGGAGCTCCTACGAGCAGTACTTC. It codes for CSFGDRDGSSYEQYF.